One TCR beta chain is described in this entry. What it recognizes is unknown. This sample is drawn from a study of OX40 agonist ivuxolimab in advanced cancers. The overall study: Ivuxolimab is an agonistic anti-OX40 (CD134) antibody, and patients were treated with it. Of mixed ages from roughly 23 to 85 and averaging approximately 60 years, the group was 65% to 85% male.

General study results and limits: Expanded clones tended on average to be more numerous among CD8+ T cells than CD4+.

With 4 bases clipped from V and 8 bases from J, the junction kept 8 bases outside the gene matches. The CDR3 is 16 residues long. The germline CDR1 and CDR2 sequences are PRHDT and FYEKMQ (reference sequence). The assay was immunoSEQ multiplex PCR, and TCRdb's table has in-frame clones only and misses some. The sample lists 20,000 to 25,000 clones, nearly 85% occurring once. Researchers took blood at baseline, on cycle 4 day 1, and on cycle 7 day 1. This receptor was taken from an adult with an advanced solid tumor such as melanoma, head and neck, liver or kidney cancer. Sequences were derived from CD4+ or CD8+ T cells sorted from blood, sampled in a trial of the OX40 agonist ivuxolimab. The chain links TRBV13 to TRBJ2-3, with 14 bases matching TRBD2. The CDR3 region is CASSSPGLAGGGTQYF. The CDR3 DNA reads TGTGCCAGCAGCTCCCCCGGACTAGCGGGAGGTGGTACGCAGTATTTT.